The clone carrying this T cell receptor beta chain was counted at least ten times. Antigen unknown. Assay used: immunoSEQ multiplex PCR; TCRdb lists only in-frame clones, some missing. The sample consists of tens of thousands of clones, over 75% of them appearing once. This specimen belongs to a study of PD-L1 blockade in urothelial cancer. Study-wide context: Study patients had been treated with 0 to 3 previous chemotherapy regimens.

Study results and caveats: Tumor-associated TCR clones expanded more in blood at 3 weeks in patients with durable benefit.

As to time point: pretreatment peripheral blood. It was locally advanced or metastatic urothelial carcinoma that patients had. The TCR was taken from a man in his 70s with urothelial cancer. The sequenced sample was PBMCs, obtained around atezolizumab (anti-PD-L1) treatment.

CDR3 DNA: TGTGCCAGCAGTGGCTGGGACAGCGCCTACGAGCAGTACTTC. Amino acid sequence: CASSGWDSAYEQYF. The chain joins TRBV28 to TRBJ2-7; 7 bases agree with TRBD1. This CDR3 has 14 residues. Trimming cost V 5 bases and J 2 bases; bases outside gene matches: 6. Germline lookup yields CDR1 MDHEN and CDR2 SYDVKM.